Presented here are 19 T cell receptor beta chains from one specimen sequenced in a study of shared clonotypes between healthy human individuals. It was CD45RO-negative cells, positively selected for CCR7, that made up naive CD8 cells, with terminally differentiated effector memory CD45RA+ cells excluded. Profiling relied on immunoSEQ multiplex PCR, and the TCRdb table lists in-frame clones only, not all of them. The table has 550,000 to 600,000 clones, 95% to 98% seen once. Sequencing used naive CD8+ T cells sorted from blood. The receptors shown here come from a man aged 30-40 years in good health.

The CDR3 here is CASSWGAGESSGPTYEQYF. In DNA, the CDR3 is TGTGCCAGCAGCTGGGGAGCGGGAGAGTCGTCGGGGCCTACCTACGAGCAGTACTTC. V gene TRBV5-4 combines with J gene TRBJ2-7; TRBD2 matches 8 bases. Germline-derived CDR1 and CDR2 are SGHNT and YYREEE (reference sequence). The CDR3 runs to 19 residues. Trimming cost V 3 bases and J 2 bases; bases outside gene matches: 19.

The chain carries TRBV6-1 and TRBJ1-2, with 8 bases fitting TRBD1. Germline V gene lookup returns CDR1 MNHNS and CDR2 SASEGT. V was clipped by 2 bases and J by 7 bases; unmatched bases: 9. This CDR3 is built from 15 residues. The CDR3 is CASSETTGVASGYTF. CDR3 DNA sequence: TGTGCCAGCAGTGAAACGACAGGGGTAGCCAGTGGCTACACCTTC.

This chain uses TRBV10-3 with TRBJ2-7; D call uncertain. V shed 0 bases and J shed 0 bases, with 6 bases lying between them. CDR1 ENHRY and CDR2 SYGVKD come from the germline V gene. This CDR3 contains 14 residues. CDR3 DNA sequence: TGTGCCATCAGTGAGTCTGGTAACTCCTACGAGCAGTACTTC. Encoded protein: CAISESGNSYEQYF.

The chain joins TRBV19 to TRBJ1-2; TRBD1 matches at 9 bases. V lost 7 bases and J lost 3; bases outside the gene matches: 6. The CDR3 is made up of 14 amino acids. In germline, CDR1 is LNHDA, CDR2 SQIVND (reference sequence). Here the CDR3 DNA reads TGTGCCAGTACCTCTCGGGACAGGGACTATGGCTACACCTTC. Translated, it gives CASTSRDRDYGYTF.

This sequence joins TRBV5-6 and TRBJ1-2, with 8 bases that match TRBD1. With 3 bases clipped from V and 3 bases from J, the junction kept 16 bases outside the gene matches. Germline V CDR1 and CDR2: SGHDT, YYEEEE. The CDR3 extends over 18 amino acids. The CDR3: CASSSPGQVQALDYGYTF. CDR3 in DNA: TGTGCCAGCAGCTCACCGGGACAGGTCCAGGCCCTGGACTATGGCTACACCTTC.

The genes are TRBV4-1 and TRBJ2-1, with D hard to call. The CDR3 contains 15 residues. CDR1 is MGHRA and CDR2 is YSYEKL in the germline V gene. Trimming took off 0 bases at V and 6 bases at J, with 12 bases between the two ends. The DNA of the CDR3 is TGCGCCAGCAGCCAAGAAGGTCTAGTCGGCAATGAGCAGTTCTTC. Its protein product is CASSQEGLVGNEQFF.

The chain recombines TRBV7-9 with TRBJ1-6; D uncertain. The length of the CDR3 is 15 residues. Trimming took 5 bases from V and 3 from J, leaving 11 bases between them. Per germline, CDR1 SEHNR and CDR2 FQNEAQ (reference sequence). The CDR3 DNA reads TGTGCCAGCAGCCCAGTCCAGAACTATAATTCACCCCTCCACTTT. Residues: CASSPVQNYNSPLHF.

The rearrangement joins TRBV27 to TRBJ2-7; D perhaps matches TRBD2 (6 bases). This CDR3 is 17 amino acids long. Germline assignment: CDR1 MNHEY and CDR2 SMNVEV (reference sequence). V was clipped by 3 bases and J by 0 bases, with 18 bases between them. The CDR3 DNA sequence: TGTGCCAGCAGTTTGAGAGACGGCGGGACCTACTCCTACGAGCAGTACTTC. This encodes CASSLRDGGTYSYEQYF.

V usage is TRBV2 and J usage is TRBJ2-3; D remains ambiguous. The CDR3 contains 10 residues. CDR1 and CDR2 (germline): SNHLY, FYNNEI. Trimming took off 11 bases at V and 2 bases at J, with 5 bases between the two ends. CDR3 sequence: CACYTDTQYF. CDR3 nucleotide sequence: TGTGCCTGCTACACAGATACGCAGTATTTT.

This chain connects TRBV11-2 to TRBJ1-1, with TRBD1 as a possible D gene (5 bases). The germline gives CDR1 SGHAT, CDR2 FQNNGV. The V gene lost 5 bases and the J gene lost 8 bases, with 21 bases spanning the gap. The CDR3 runs to 15 residues. CDR3: CASSRTAGPGREAFF. The CDR3 DNA reads as TGTGCCAGCAGCCGAACGGCCGGTCCAGGGAGGGAAGCTTTCTTT.

The chain recombines TRBV29-1 with TRBJ1-1; D gene ambiguous. The CDR3 is 13 residues long. CDR1 and CDR2 (germline): SQVTM, ANQGSEA. Trimming removed 0 bases from V and 0 bases from J, with 5 bases in between. CDR3 sequence: CSVEDGMNTEAFF. Written as DNA, the CDR3 is TGCAGCGTTGAAGACGGTATGAACACTGAAGCTTTCTTT. Filled out from reference TRBV29-1 and TRBJ1-1, the complete variable domain reads SAVISQKPSRDICQRGTSLTIQCQVDSQVTMMFWYRQQPGQSLTLIATANQGSEATYESGFVIDKFPISRPNLTFSTLTVSNMSPEDSSIYLCSVEDGMNTEAFFGQGTRLTVV.

The CDR3 DNA follows: TGTGCCAGCAGCGACGATTGGCCGGGGACGAGTGAAAAACTGTTTTTT. It codes for CASSDDWPGTSEKLFF. V usage is TRBV11-2 and J usage is TRBJ1-4; perhaps TRBD1 as D (5 bases). The V and J ends lost 5 bases and 7 bases respectively, with 20 bases between them. Germline CDR1 and CDR2: SGHAT and FQNNGV. The CDR3 spans 16 residues. Filled out from reference TRBV11-2 and TRBJ1-4, the complete variable domain reads EAGVAQSPRYKIIEKRQSVAFWCNPISGHATLYWYQQILGQGPKLLIQFQNNGVVDDSQLPKDRFSAERLKGVDSTLKIQPAKLEDSAVYLCASSDDWPGTSEKLFFGSGTQLSVL.

This clone was counted once. The chain recombines TRBV13 with TRBJ2-7, with D perhaps being TRBD1 or TRBD2 (5 bases each). V lost 5 bases, J lost 6 bases, and 20 bases lay in between. Per the germline V gene, CDR1 is PRHDT and CDR2 is FYEKMQ (reference sequence). The CDR3 extends over 15 amino acids. CDR3 residues: CASSPSGTGSTEQYF. For the CDR3, the DNA is TGTGCCAGCAGCCCGTCCGGGACCGGGTCTACCGAGCAGTACTTC.

This clone was counted a single time. The CDR3 sequence: CASSDQPGYNEQFF. CDR3 nucleotide sequence: TGCGCCAGCAGTGACCAGCCGGGCTACAATGAGCAGTTCTTC. V and J are TRBV10-1 and TRBJ2-1; D not resolved. Trimming removed 3 bases from V and 3 bases from J, with 9 bases in between. This CDR3 region has 14 residues. In germline, CDR1 is WNHNN, CDR2 SYGVQD (reference sequence).

The chain carries TRBV23-1 and TRBJ2-7; 7 bases fit TRBD1. TRBV23-1 is treated as an ORF (open reading frame) with a function not yet certain. There are 13 residues in the CDR3. J lost 6 bases, V lost 7 bases, and 9 bases had no gene match. CDR3: CASTRTGLSEQYF. The CDR3 bases are TGCGCCAGCACCCGGACAGGCCTATCCGAGCAGTACTTC.

This chain links TRBV28 with TRBJ2-1, with 9 nucleotides matching TRBD2. Germline lookup yields CDR1 MDHEN and CDR2 SYDVKM. There are 15 residues in the CDR3. Trimming at V came to 2 bases and at J to 6 bases, leaving 5 bases not matched to a gene. The CDR3: CASSLGTSFGNEQFF. In nucleotides, the CDR3 is TGTGCCAGCAGTTTAGGGACTAGCTTTGGCAATGAGCAGTTCTTC. Full variable domain (rest looked up from reference TRBV28 and TRBJ2-1): DVKVTQSSRYLVKRTGEKVFLECVQDMDHENMFWYRQDPGLGLRLIYFSYDVKMKEKGDIPEGYSVSREKKERFSLILESASTNQTSMYLCASSLGTSFGNEQFFGPGTRLTVL.

CDR3 sequence reads: CACHKGVEGGDQPQHF. The CDR3 region has the DNA TGTGCCTGCCACAAGGGGGTCGAAGGGGGCGATCAGCCCCAGCATTTT. The chain links TRBV30 to TRBJ1-5; TRBD1 aligns across 7 bases. Germline CDR1 GTSNPN, CDR2 SVGIG (reference sequence). The length of the CDR3 is 16 residues. The J segment lost 5 bases and the V segment lost 6 bases, leaving 16 bases of the junction unmatched.

The sample holds one count of this clone. The J gene is TRBJ2-7, the V gene TRBV5-4; 8 positions match TRBD1. The CDR3 spans 15 residues. The germline V gene has CDR1 SGHNT and CDR2 YYREEE (reference sequence). J was trimmed by 2 bases and V by 4 bases; bases with no gene match: 8. CDR3: CASSQIGQGAYEQYF. The CDR3 DNA sequence: TGTGCCAGCAGCCAAATCGGACAGGGAGCCTACGAGCAGTACTTC.

The V and J genes are TRBV27 and TRBJ1-2; D possibly corresponds to TRBD1 (5 bases). The CDR3 extends over 15 amino acids. V was clipped by 6 bases and J by 1 base, with 15 bases between them. Germline V CDR1 and CDR2: MNHEY, SMNVEV (reference sequence). The CDR3 nucleotides read TGTGCCAGCAGCCTCAACAAAGGGGTTAACTATGGCTACACCTTC. This codes for CASSLNKGVNYGYTF.